The T cell receptor beta chain under discussion was sequenced for a study of blood T cell repertoires in COVID-19. At the level of the study: The United States, Italy and Spain supplied acute and convalescent COVID-19 samples.

Original handling: Using reference gene primer amplification, nucleated cell counts were estimated. The table came from immunoSEQ multiplex PCR; TCRdb's copy has only in-frame clones and leaves some out. V and J calls and clone size are as listed in that table; D and trimming were resolved from the DNA. The sample lists about 380,000 clones, 85% occurring once. CDR3 length equals 16 residues. CDR1 and CDR2 (germline): MDHEN, SYDVKM. V lost 6 bases to trimming and J lost 0 bases; unmatched junction nucleotides: 7. This clonotype originated in a woman in her late teens or twenties with acute or convalescent COVID-19. This chain connects TRBV28 to TRBJ2-5, with 10 bases aligning to TRBD1. The sample consisted of peripheral blood. CDR3 in amino acids: CASSSTGTGDQETQYF. CDR3 coding DNA: TGTGCCAGCAGCTCCACCGGGACAGGGGACCAAGAGACCCAGTACTTC.